This T cell receptor beta chain was documented in a study of T cells after yellow fever vaccination (dated by TCRdb to the late 2010s). Some background on the complete study: Libraries from fractions with low cell numbers were prepared with the SMART-Seq v4 Ultra Low Input RNA kit. Bulk TCR alpha and beta repertoires were sequenced longitudinally to track T-cell clones before and after primary and booster YFV17D yellow fever vaccination. The cohort comprised two healthy male donors, one aged 18 to 30 and one aged 30 to 40 years. Blood was collected at multiple timepoints before and after primary and secondary immunization, and bulk PBMC replicates and cell subsets were isolated.

According to the study, the label for this sample's treatment or condition signals: live attenuated yellow fever vaccine strain. At each blood-draw timepoint, two biological replicates of bulk PBMCs were collected. A standard Ficoll-Paque protocol was used to isolate PBMCs from peripheral blood. TriZol was used to extract RNA from bulk PBMCs, from CD4 and CD8 fractions, and from dextramer-positive and dextramer-negative fractions. This clonotype came up a few times. Its antigen is still unknown. Base qualities are not provided; no much larger clone lies one nucleotide away. Results and caveats for the whole study, not just this receptor: After the booster, most of the clones that had expanded following primary vaccination were detected again (almost 98% of CD4 and roughly 88% of CD8), which suggests that memory was broadly maintained. The secondary T-cell response was weaker than the primary response but faster, peaking on day 5 instead of day 15. A small share of clonotypes was detected in both CD4 and CD8 compartments, with the overlap likely arising from convergent recombination. Because only a couple of donors were included in the study, the extent to which the findings can be generalized is limited. FACS-sorted repertoires could contain abundant contaminating clonotypes from the bulk population, so computational filtering was required.

TCR cDNA was synthesized by 5'RACE template switching, which introduced a universal primer site and unique molecular identifiers. Priming of cDNA synthesis was performed from both the TCR alpha and TCR beta constant segments. Libraries were amplified in two PCR steps, with sample barcodes and sequencing adapters added in the second step. Sequencing of libraries was done on Illumina HiSeq 2500 (2x100 bp) or NovaSeq (2x150 bp). The authors' pipeline ran thus. Reads were demultiplexed and collapsed into UMI consensus sequences with MIGEC, and V(D)J alignment was performed with MiXCR. Vaccine-responding clonotypes were defined with edgeR using replicate PBMC samples, requiring FDR below 0.01 and a log2 fold change above 5 up to day 15. CD4 or CD8 identity was assigned to each bulk clonotype according to whether the clonotype was present at higher abundance in the sequenced CD4 repertoire or the sequenced CD8 repertoire. TCRdb cleaned the public reads at Q25 with fastp, built clones with MiXCR and kept in-frame beta chains. Records with the same CDR3 protein are collapsed into one entry carrying the most frequent genes and DNA. TCRdb, not the original authors, processed these V and J calls. For this sample the table gives a few hundred thousand distinct CDR3 sequences, of which roughly 6.8% were detected only once. The ten largest clones add up to about a sixth of the sample.

The germline V gene gives CDR1 as MNHNS and CDR2 as SASEGT. The V end loses 2 bases and the J end loses 4 bases, and a stretch of 9 bases separates them. The CDR3 has 15 amino acids, counting the end cysteine and phenylalanine. Only the CDR3 region is kept as DNA, spanning 45 bases read in frame from base 1. The receptor was isolated from a man aged 18 to 35 who received the YFV17D yellow fever vaccine. This material consisted of PBMCs, taken 35 to 50 days after the first yellow fever vaccination. The chain joins TRBV6-1 to TRBJ2-6, with TRBD1 perhaps the D gene, on 5 matching bases. The DNA sequence follows: TGTGCCAGCAGTGAATTGGGGCTCGGGGCCAACGTCCTGACTTTC. Translated, it reads CASSELGLGANVLTF.